This TCR beta chain stems from a study of shared clonotypes between healthy human individuals (TCRdb year 2020). About the investigation overall: The cohort included three men and a couple of women between 18 and 49 years of age. Per donor, three plates each were used for CD4 naive and CD4 memory, two for CD8 naive, and one for CD8 memory. To estimate repertoire size and how much clonotypes are shared between individuals, the study performed deep sequencing of blood TCR repertoires from 4 to 6 healthy adults. Libraries were prepared and TCR repertoires were sequenced by different laboratories using diverse techniques, in order to increase sequencing depth and limit assay-specific biases. Between about 0.94 and 8.9 billion PBMCs per donor were obtained by leukapheresis. Study-wide conclusions, independent of this receptor: Incomplete sequencing was indicated by rarefaction of sorted-subset datasets, despite the large sequencing depth. Pairwise subsampling led to the expectation that sequencing depth would affect the degree of clonotype sharing among donors. Clonotypes shared by all four sorted-subset donors showed higher generation probabilities than non-shared clonotypes. Because the study included a small number of donors, the genetic and exposure-history diversity represented was limited. Sharing across four donors was observed for approximately 5% of naive CD4, over 3% of naive CD8, around 2.5% of memory CD4, and around 0.4% of memory CD8 clonotypes. Sampling was restricted to blood, and TCR repertoires in tissue are likely to differ from TCR repertoires in blood. Naive subsets generally had larger estimated clonotype richness than memory subsets did.

Using the deep immunoSEQ assay, TCR CDR3 regions were amplified from genomic DNA by multiplex PCR. For each cell subset, the extracted genomic DNA was distributed evenly across all wells of several immunoSEQ 96-well plates, and each plate served as one replicate. For sorted subsets, approximately 210 ng of genomic DNA, equivalent to around 31,000 T cell genomes, went into each replicate PCR. Purified libraries were measured with a Qubit 3.0 fluorometer, size-checked on a Bioanalyzer 2100, and measured again with the KAPA Library Quantification kit. Each immunoSEQ 96-well plate was sequenced on its own single-read 150-cycle Illumina NextSeq 550 flow cell. As for the authors' bioinformatics: Because the immunoSEQ output included only junctional sequences and no quality scores, the filtering could not be the same as the filtering used for full-length reads. To assign V/J genes and CDR3, sequences were annotated against IMGT germline references using PyIR, a Python wrapper for IgBLAST v1.9. Reads were filtered out if the reads had weak V/J assignments (E-value above 1e-6), no CDR3, stop codons, out-of-frame junctions, or ambiguous translated residues. V3J clonotypes were defined as sequences sharing an identical inferred V gene, J gene, and CDR3 amino acid sequence. To compute the percentage overlap between repertoires, the number of shared unique clonotypes was divided by the size of the smaller repertoire. Three approaches were used to assess repertoire richness: RTK rarefaction, the Chao1 estimator, and Recon v2.1 estimates of unobserved clonotypes. OLGA was used to compute generation probabilities for all TCRbeta clonotypes that the gDNA method yielded from four donors. TCRdb limited this immuneACCESS table to in-frame rearrangements with V and J called. A share of clones is missing; checked studies link under half to unresolved V genes, and the rest is unexplained. Clone size and the V and J calls come from that table; the DNA yielded D and trimming. The sample contains a few million clones, 85% to 95% of them found a single time. The ten top clones hold 0.39% of the sample.

CDR1 and CDR2, looked up from the germline V gene, are SNHLY and FYNNEI. Including the terminal cysteine and phenylalanine, the CDR3 comprises 11 residues. Just the 33-base CDR3 DNA is kept, in frame starting at base 1. V is cut by 11 bases and J by 5 bases, and the space between the germline ends is 13 bases. This clone was seen once. Which antigen it targets is not known. Per-base quality was not reported, and no clone a single base away is much larger than it. The donors were healthy, HIV-negative adults who had no recently reported acute infections or vaccinations. Only Caucasian adults living in Nashville, Tennessee, USA were represented among the donors. CD4+ T cells were enriched by magnetic negative selection, after which naive cells were positively selected on CD45RA and the negative fraction was taken as the memory subset. After blood collection by leukapheresis, PBMCs were isolated using Ficoll-Histopaque density gradient centrifugation and then cryopreserved in the vapor phase of liquid nitrogen. Analytical flow cytometry was used to check the purity and quantity of every magnetically sorted T cell population. From each sorted fraction, genomic DNA was isolated and quantified by UV absorbance on a Nanodrop 2000c.

The receptor was derived from a man between 18 and 29 years old in good health. Some clones in this sample may be carry-over from other donors' samples. Recombination linked TRBV2 to TRBJ2-7; the D region possibly corresponds to TRBD1 (6 bases align). The sample was naive CD4+ T cells from PBMCs. Read against the paper, the sample's cell subset or site label means: CD45RA+ positively selected. The sequence in DNA is TGTGCCCGATCAGGGGCAGACGAGCAGTACTTC. Its product reads: CARSGADEQYF.